The text below deals with one T cell receptor (beta chain). Its cognate antigen is unknown. A roughly 120-subject validation cohort, separate from the roughly 680-subject first cohort, supplied the donors. The sample belongs to a study of cytomegalovirus exposure and HLA in healthy donors. Study-level results: The classifier reportedly diagnosed cytomegalovirus status with high specificity and sensitivity. The TCR clusters that emerged in the first cohort tended, a later analysis found, to co-occur in the 110 or so validation repertoires.

Profiling relied on immunoSEQ multiplex PCR, and the TCRdb table lists in-frame clones only, not all of them. The table records about 220,000 clones, 85% to 90% of them present only once. V was pared by 4 bases and J by 4 bases, with 16 bases between. Germline V gene lookup returns CDR1 SEHNR and CDR2 FQNEAQ (reference sequence). The CDR3 loop spans 15 amino acids. The chain has TRBV7-9 and TRBJ1-2; D gene uncertain. The receptor's source is a man aged 18 to 35 in good health and CMV-seronegative. The sample consisted of PBMCs. CDR3 DNA: TGTGCCAGCAGCTCCCCGAGCGGGATCGGCTATGGCTACACCTTC. Its protein product is CASSSPSGIGYGYTF.